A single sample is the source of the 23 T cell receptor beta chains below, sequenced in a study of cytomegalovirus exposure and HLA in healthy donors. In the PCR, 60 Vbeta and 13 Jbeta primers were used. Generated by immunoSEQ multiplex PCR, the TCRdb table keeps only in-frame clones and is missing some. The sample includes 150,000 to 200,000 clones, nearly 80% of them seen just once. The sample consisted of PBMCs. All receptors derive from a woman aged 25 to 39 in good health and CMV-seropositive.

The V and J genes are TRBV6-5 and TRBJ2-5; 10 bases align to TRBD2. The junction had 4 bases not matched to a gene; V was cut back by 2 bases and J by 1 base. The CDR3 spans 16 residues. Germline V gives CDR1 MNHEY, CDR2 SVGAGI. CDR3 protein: CASSYVVAGGQETQYF. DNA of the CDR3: TGTGCCAGCAGTTACGTCGTAGCGGGGGGCCAAGAGACCCAGTACTTC.

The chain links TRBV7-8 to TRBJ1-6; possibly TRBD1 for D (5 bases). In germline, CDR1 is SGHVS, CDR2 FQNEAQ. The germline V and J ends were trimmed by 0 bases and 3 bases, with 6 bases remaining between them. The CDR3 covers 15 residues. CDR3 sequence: CASSLAQGYNSPLHF. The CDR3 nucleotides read TGTGCCAGCAGCTTAGCGCAGGGCTATAATTCACCCCTCCACTTT. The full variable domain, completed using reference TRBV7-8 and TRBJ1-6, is GAGVSQSPRYKVAKRGQDVALRCDPISGHVSLFWYQQALGQGPEFLTYFQNEAQLDKSGLPSDRFFAERPEGSVSTLKIQRTQQEDSAVYLCASSLAQGYNSPLHFGNGTRLTVT.

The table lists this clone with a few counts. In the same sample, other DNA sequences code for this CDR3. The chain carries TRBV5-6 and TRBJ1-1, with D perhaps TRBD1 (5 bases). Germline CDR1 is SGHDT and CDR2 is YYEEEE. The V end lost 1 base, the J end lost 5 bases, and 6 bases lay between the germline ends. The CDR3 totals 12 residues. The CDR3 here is CASSLQGTEAFF. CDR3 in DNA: TGTGCCAGCAGCTTGCAGGGAACTGAAGCTTTCTTT.

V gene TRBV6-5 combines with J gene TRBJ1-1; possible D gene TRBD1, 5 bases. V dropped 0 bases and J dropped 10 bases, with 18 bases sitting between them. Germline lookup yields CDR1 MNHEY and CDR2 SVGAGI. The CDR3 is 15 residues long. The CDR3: CASSYSTDSPSGAFF. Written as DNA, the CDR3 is TGTGCCAGCAGTTACTCGACTGACAGCCCCTCCGGAGCTTTCTTT.

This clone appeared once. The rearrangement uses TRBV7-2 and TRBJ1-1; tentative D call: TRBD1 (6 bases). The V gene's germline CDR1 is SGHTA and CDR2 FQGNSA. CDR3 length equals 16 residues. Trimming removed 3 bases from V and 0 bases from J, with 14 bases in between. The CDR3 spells CASSFAPGQMNTEAFF. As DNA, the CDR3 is TGTGCCAGCAGCTTCGCACCGGGACAAATGAACACTGAAGCTTTCTTT.

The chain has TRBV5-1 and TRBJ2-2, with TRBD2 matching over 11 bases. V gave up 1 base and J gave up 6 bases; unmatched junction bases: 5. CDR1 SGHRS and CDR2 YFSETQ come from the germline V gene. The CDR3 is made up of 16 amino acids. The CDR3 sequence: CASSLFGLAGSGELFF. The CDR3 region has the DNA TGCGCCAGCAGCTTGTTCGGACTAGCGGGCTCCGGGGAGCTGTTTTTT.

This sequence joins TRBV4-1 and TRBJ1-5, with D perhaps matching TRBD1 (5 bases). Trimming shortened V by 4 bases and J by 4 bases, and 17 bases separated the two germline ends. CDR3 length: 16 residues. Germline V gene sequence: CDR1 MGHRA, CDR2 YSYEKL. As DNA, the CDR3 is TGCGCCAGCAGCCTTCTTCCCACAGGTCGGAATCAGCCCCAGCATTTT. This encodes CASSLLPTGRNQPQHF.

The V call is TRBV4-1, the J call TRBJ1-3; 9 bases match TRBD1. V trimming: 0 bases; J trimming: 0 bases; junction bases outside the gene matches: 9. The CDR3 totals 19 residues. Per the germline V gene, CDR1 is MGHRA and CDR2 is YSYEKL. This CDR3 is CASSQDRGQGRISGNTIYF. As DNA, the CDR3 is TGCGCCAGCAGCCAAGATCGGGGACAGGGACGGATCTCTGGAAACACCATATATTTT.

The CDR3 sequence: CASSWDRNYGYTF. The CDR3 DNA sequence: TGTGCCAGCAGCTGGGACAGGAACTATGGCTACACCTTC. The chain uses TRBV11-2 and TRBJ1-2, with 8 bases matching TRBD1. CDR1 and CDR2 (germline): SGHAT, FQNNGV. V trimming: 4 bases; J trimming: 2 bases; junction bases outside the gene matches: 0. The CDR3 covers 13 residues.

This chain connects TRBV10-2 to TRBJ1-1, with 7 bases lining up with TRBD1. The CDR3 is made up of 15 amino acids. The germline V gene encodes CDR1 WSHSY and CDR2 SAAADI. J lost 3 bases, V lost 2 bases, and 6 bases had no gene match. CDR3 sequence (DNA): TGCGCCAGCAGTGAGAGGGACAGAATCTACACTGAAGCTTTCTTT. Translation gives CASSERDRIYTEAFF.

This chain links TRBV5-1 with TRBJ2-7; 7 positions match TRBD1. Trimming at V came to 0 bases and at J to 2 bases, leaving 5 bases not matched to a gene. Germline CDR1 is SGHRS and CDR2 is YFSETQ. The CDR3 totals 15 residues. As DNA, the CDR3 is TGCGCCAGCAGCTTGGGAGACAGGGCCCCCTACGAGCAGTACTTC. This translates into CASSLGDRAPYEQYF.

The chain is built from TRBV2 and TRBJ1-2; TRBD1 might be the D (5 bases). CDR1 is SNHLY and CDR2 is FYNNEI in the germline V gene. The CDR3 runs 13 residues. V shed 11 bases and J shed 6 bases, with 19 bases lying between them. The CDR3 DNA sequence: TGTGCCGGAAGTATTGGGGCGCCTAATGGCTACACCTTC. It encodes CAGSIGAPNGYTF. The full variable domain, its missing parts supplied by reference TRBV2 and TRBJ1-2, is EPEVTQTPSHQVTQMGQEVILRCVPISNHLYFYWYRQILGQKVEFLVSFYNNEISEKSEIFDDQFSVERPDGSNFTLKIRSTKLEDSAMYFCAGSIGAPNGYTFGSGTRLTVV.

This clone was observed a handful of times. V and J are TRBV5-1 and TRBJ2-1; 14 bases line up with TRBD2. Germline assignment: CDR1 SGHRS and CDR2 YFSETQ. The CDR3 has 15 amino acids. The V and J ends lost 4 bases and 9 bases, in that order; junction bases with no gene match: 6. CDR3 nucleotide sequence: TGCGCCAGCAGCCCGCGACTAGCGGGAGGGAGTGAGCAGTTCTTC. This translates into CASSPRLAGGSEQFF.

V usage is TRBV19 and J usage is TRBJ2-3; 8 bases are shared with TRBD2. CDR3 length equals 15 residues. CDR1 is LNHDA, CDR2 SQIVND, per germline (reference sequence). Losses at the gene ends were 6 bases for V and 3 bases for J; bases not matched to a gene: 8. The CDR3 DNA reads TGTGCCAGTAGAGTCGGGGGGGCCGGGACAGATACGCAGTATTTT. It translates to CASRVGGAGTDTQYF.

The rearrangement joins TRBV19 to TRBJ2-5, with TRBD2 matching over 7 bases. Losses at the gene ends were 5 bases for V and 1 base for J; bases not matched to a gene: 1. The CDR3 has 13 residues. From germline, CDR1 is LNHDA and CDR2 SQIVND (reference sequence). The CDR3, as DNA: TGTGCCAGTAGTGAGCGGGGCCAAGAGACCCAGTACTTC. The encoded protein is CASSERGQETQYF. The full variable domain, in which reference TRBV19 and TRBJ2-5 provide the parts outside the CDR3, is DGGITQSPKYLFRKEGQNVTLSCEQNLNHDAMYWYRQDPGQGLRLIYYSQIVNDFQKGDIAEGYSVSREKKESFPLTVTSAQKNPTAFYLCASSERGQETQYFGPGTRLLVL.

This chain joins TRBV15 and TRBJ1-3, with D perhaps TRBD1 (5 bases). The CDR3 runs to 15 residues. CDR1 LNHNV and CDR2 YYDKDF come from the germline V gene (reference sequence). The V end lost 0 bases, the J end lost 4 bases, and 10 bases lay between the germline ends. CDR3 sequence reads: CATSRDITGGNTIYF. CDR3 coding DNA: TGTGCCACCAGCAGAGATATAACAGGCGGAAACACCATATATTTT.

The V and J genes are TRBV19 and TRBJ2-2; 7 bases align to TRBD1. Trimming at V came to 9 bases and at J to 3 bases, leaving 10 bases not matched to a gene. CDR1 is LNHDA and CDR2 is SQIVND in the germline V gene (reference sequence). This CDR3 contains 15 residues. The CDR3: CASVPVGGYTGELFF. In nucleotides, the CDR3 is TGTGCCAGCGTCCCCGTAGGGGGCTACACCGGGGAGCTGTTTTTT.

CDR3 sequence (DNA): TGTGCCAGCAAGGGGACAGTCTCCTACGAGCAGTACTTC. This codes for CASKGTVSYEQYF. The chain couples TRBV27 to TRBJ2-7, with 7 positions matching TRBD1. Germline V lookup: CDR1 MNHEY, CDR2 SMNVEV (reference sequence). V was pared by 7 bases and J by 0 bases, with 3 bases of the junction left unmatched. The CDR3 has 13 residues.

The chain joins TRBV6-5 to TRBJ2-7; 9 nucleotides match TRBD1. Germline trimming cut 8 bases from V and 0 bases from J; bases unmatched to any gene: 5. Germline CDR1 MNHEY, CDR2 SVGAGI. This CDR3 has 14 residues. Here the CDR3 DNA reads TGTGCCAGCTGGGAGACAGGGGGCTCCTACGAGCAGTACTTC. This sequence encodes CASWETGGSYEQYF.

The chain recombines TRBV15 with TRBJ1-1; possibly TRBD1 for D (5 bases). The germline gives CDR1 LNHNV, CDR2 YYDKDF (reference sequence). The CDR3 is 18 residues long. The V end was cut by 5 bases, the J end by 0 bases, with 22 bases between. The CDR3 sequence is CATSHPAKGAAMNTEAFF. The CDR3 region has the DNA TGTGCCACCAGCCATCCCGCGAAAGGGGCGGCCATGAACACTGAAGCTTTCTTT.

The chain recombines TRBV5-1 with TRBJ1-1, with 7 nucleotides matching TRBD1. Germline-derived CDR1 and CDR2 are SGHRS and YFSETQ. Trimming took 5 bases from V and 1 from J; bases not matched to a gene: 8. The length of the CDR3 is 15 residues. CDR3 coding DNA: TGCGCCAGCAGGATCCCTGACAGGGCGAACACTGAAGCTTTCTTT. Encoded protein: CASRIPDRANTEAFF.

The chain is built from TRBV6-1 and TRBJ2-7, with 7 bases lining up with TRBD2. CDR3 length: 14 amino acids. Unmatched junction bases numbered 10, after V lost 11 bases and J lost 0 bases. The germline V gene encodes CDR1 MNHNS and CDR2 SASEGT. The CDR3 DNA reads TGTGCCGGAACTTGGGGGGGTGGCTCCTACGAGCAGTACTTC. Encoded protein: CAGTWGGGSYEQYF.

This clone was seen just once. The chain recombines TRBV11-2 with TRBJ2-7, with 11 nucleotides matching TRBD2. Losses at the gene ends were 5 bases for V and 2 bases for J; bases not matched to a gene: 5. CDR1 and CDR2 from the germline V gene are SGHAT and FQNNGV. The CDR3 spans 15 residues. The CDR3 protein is CASSPGLAAAYEQYF. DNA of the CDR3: TGTGCCAGCAGCCCGGGACTAGCGGCCGCCTACGAGCAGTACTTC.